This passage covers 24 T cell receptor beta chains from one sample sequenced in a study of control samples from healthy donors and cancer patients. Only in-frame clones appear in the TCRdb table, and some are missing; sequencing was by immunoSEQ multiplex PCR. The sample carries 100,000 to 150,000 clones, roughly 87% recorded once. Sequencing was carried out using blood. Every receptor here comes from a man aged 18 to 30 in good health.

This clone was seen a single time. The V and J genes are TRBV6-5 and TRBJ1-6; D not certain. The CDR3 has 13 residues. Germline V gene sequence: CDR1 MNHEY, CDR2 SVGAGI. The germline V and J ends were trimmed by 2 bases and 9 bases, with 8 bases remaining between them. CDR3 DNA: TGTGCCAGCAGTTACGATTCATCTTCACCCCTCCACTTT. The encoded protein is CASSYDSSSPLHF.

The V and J genes are TRBV2 and TRBJ2-7; perhaps D is TRBD1 or TRBD2 (5 bases each). Germline CDR1 SNHLY, CDR2 FYNNEI. CDR3 size: 14 residues. V lost 7 bases and J 0 bases, leaving 13 bases between the germline ends. The DNA of the CDR3 is TGTGCCAGCACCCCCGGGACCCTCTCCTACGAGCAGTACTTC. Amino acids: CASTPGTLSYEQYF.

The CDR3 protein is CASSEKAPGADTQYF. CDR3 bases: TGTGCCAGCAGTGAGAAGGCCCCTGGGGCAGATACGCAGTATTTT. The V gene is TRBV6-4, the J gene TRBJ2-3; D is ambiguous. Germline values: CDR1 MRHNA, CDR2 SNTAGT. Trimming left V 3 bases short and J 4 bases short, with 14 bases between. CDR3 size: 15 residues.

This clone was observed a single time. V is TRBV6-5 and J is TRBJ1-2; the match to TRBD1 covers 7 bases. Losses at the gene ends were 5 bases for V and 7 bases for J; bases not matched to a gene: 4. Germline CDR1 MNHEY, CDR2 SVGAGI. This CDR3 contains 12 residues. The CDR3 sequence is CASSRAGGGYTF. CDR3 nucleotides: TGTGCCAGCAGTCGGGCAGGGGGTGGCTACACCTTC.

The chain couples TRBV11-2 to TRBJ2-7, with 9 bases aligning to TRBD2. Trimming took 3 bases from V and 3 from J; bases not matched to a gene: 3. Germline lookup yields CDR1 SGHAT and CDR2 FQNNGV. The CDR3 contains 14 residues. Written as DNA, the CDR3 is TGTGCCAGCAGCTTGTGGCGGGAGGGCTACGAGCAGTACTTC. It codes for CASSLWREGYEQYF.

V and J are TRBV2 and TRBJ2-7, with 7 bases matching TRBD1. Germline CDR1 SNHLY, CDR2 FYNNEI. There are 14 residues in the CDR3. The V gene end was trimmed by 6 bases and the J gene end by 2 bases; junction bases not matched to a gene: 7. The chain's CDR3 is CASRGQPEPYEQYF. The CDR3 nucleotides are TGTGCCAGCAGGGGACAGCCGGAACCCTACGAGCAGTACTTC.

The rearrangement joins TRBV7-6 to TRBJ2-3; 10 positions agree with TRBD2. Per the germline V gene, CDR1 is SGHVS and CDR2 is FNYEAQ. J lost 6 bases, V lost 2 bases, and 14 bases had no gene match. CDR3 length: 18 amino acids. Here the CDR3 reads CASSLLPAGGPEGDTQYF. In DNA form, the CDR3 reads TGTGCCAGCAGCTTATTGCCAGCGGGAGGGCCGGAGGGGGATACGCAGTATTTT.

This rearrangement joins TRBV5-4 to TRBJ2-1; D possibly uses TRBD1 or TRBD2 (6 bases each). CDR3 length equals 16 residues. Between the trimmed V and J ends, which lost 0 bases and 7 bases, there was a span of 17 bases. Germline values: CDR1 SGHNT, CDR2 YYREEE (reference sequence). CDR3 sequence: CASSLAGGGGLNEQFF. The CDR3 DNA sequence: TGTGCCAGCAGCTTGGCAGGTGGAGGGGGACTTAATGAGCAGTTCTTC.

The J gene is TRBJ2-3, the V gene TRBV27; 7 positions agree with TRBD2. The V segment lost 8 bases and the J segment 1 base; nucleotides outside the gene matches: 9. The germline V gene encodes CDR1 MNHEY and CDR2 SMNVEV (reference sequence). The CDR3 totals 15 residues. CDR3 protein: CASVGERGRTDTQYF. The DNA for the CDR3 is TGTGCCAGCGTTGGGGAGCGGGGCCGCACAGATACGCAGTATTTT.

V and J are TRBV7-6 and TRBJ2-1; TRBD2 matches 10 bases. The germline gives CDR1 SGHVS, CDR2 FNYEAQ. The CDR3 is 18 amino acids. The J segment lost 3 bases and the V segment lost 4 bases, leaving 12 bases of the junction unmatched. CDR3 sequence: CASSSPQASGSFYNEQFF. CDR3 sequence (DNA): TGTGCCAGCAGCTCCCCCCAGGCTAGCGGGAGCTTCTACAATGAGCAGTTCTTC.

This clone was seen more than once but under ten times. The V gene is TRBV20-1, the J gene TRBJ2-7; D unclear. V was pared by 5 bases and J by 6 bases, with 11 bases between. Germline CDR1 reads DFQATT; CDR2 reads SNEGSKA (reference sequence). This CDR3 spans 11 amino acids. The CDR3 sequence is CSAGLLLEQYF. The CDR3 bases are TGCAGTGCTGGCCTCCTTCTCGAGCAGTACTTC.

This chain connects TRBV19 to TRBJ2-1; D tentatively reads TRBD1 or TRBD2 (6 bases each). Germline loops: CDR1 LNHDA, CDR2 SQIVND (reference sequence). Trimming removed 5 bases from V and 7 bases from J, with 15 bases in between. The CDR3 runs 14 residues. For the CDR3, the DNA is TGTGCCAGTAGTCGACAGCAAGGGGGGAATGAGCAGTTCTTC. This encodes CASSRQQGGNEQFF.

The V gene is TRBV6-6, the J gene TRBJ2-6; 10 bases are a match to TRBD2. V lost 5 bases, J lost 0 bases, and 10 bases stayed unmatched. Germline CDR1 MNHNY, CDR2 SVGAGI (reference sequence). This CDR3 spans 19 amino acids. The CDR3 is CASSPPRLAGNSGANVLTF. The CDR3 DNA sequence: TGTGCCAGCAGTCCCCCCCGACTAGCGGGTAACTCTGGGGCCAACGTCCTGACTTTC.

This rearrangement joins TRBV7-2 to TRBJ2-5; D might be TRBD2 (6 bases). Trimming took 3 bases from V and 4 from J, leaving 18 bases between them. From germline, CDR1 is SGHTA and CDR2 FQGNSA. The CDR3 sequence is 16 residues long. The CDR3 DNA sequence: TGTGCCAGCAGCTTCACCCATCCCGACGGGGGAGAGACCCAGTACTTC. It codes for CASSFTHPDGGETQYF.

At least ten counts were recorded for this clone. The gene calls are TRBV10-1 and TRBJ2-2, with D unresolved. Germline CDR1 and CDR2: WNHNN and SYGVQD (reference sequence). This CDR3 region has 16 residues. V was trimmed by 2 bases and J by 1 base, leaving 11 bases between them. The CDR3 region has the DNA TGCGCCAGCAGTGAGACCTCCGACGGGAACACCGGGGAGCTGTTTTTT. Encoded protein: CASSETSDGNTGELFF.

This clone was observed many times. V and J are TRBV7-8 and TRBJ1-5; TRBD1 matches 9 bases. CDR3 size: 19 residues. Unmatched junction bases numbered 15, after V lost 0 bases and J lost 6 bases. Germline CDR1 SGHVS, CDR2 FQNEAQ. CDR3 in DNA: TGTGCCAGCAGCTTAGCGCCCGCTGGGACAGGGAGTAAAGCTCAGCCCCAGCATTTT. It yields the protein CASSLAPAGTGSKAQPQHF.

This rearrangement joins TRBV19 to TRBJ1-4; TRBD1 might be the D (5 bases). The germline V gene has CDR1 LNHDA and CDR2 SQIVND (reference sequence). V shed 6 bases and J shed 6 bases, with 17 bases lying between them. This CDR3 comprises 15 residues. The CDR3 region is CASSSFSQGDEKLFF. The CDR3 bases are TGTGCCAGTAGCTCATTCTCCCAGGGAGATGAAAAACTGTTTTTT.

This clone occurred once. The chain is built from TRBV6-5 and TRBJ1-5; 7 bases map to TRBD1. CDR3 length equals 15 residues. J was trimmed by 7 bases and V by 5 bases; bases with no gene match: 11. Per germline, CDR1 MNHEY and CDR2 SVGAGI. CDR3 in DNA: TGTGCCAGCAGTCGTGGGACAGTTTGGGAACAGCCCCAGCATTTT. It yields the protein CASSRGTVWEQPQHF.

V is TRBV6-5 and J is TRBJ2-5; TRBD2 agrees at 10 bases. This CDR3 is 15 amino acids long. With 4 bases clipped from V and 2 bases from J, the junction kept 4 bases outside the gene matches. Germline V gene lookup returns CDR1 MNHEY and CDR2 SVGAGI. The CDR3 nucleotides read TGTGCCAGCAGTTCGGGACTAGCGATACAAGAGACCCAGTACTTC. It codes for CASSSGLAIQETQYF.

The V call is TRBV27, the J call TRBJ2-7, with TRBD1 matching 7 bases. The CDR3 has 17 amino acids. The V gene end was trimmed by 3 bases and the J gene end by 4 bases; junction bases not matched to a gene: 15. Germline V gene sequence: CDR1 MNHEY, CDR2 SMNVEV (reference sequence). CDR3 nucleotide sequence: TGTGCCAGCAGTTTGTTTGTGGGGCGACAGGGAGTTTACGAGCAGTACTTC. Translation gives CASSLFVGRQGVYEQYF.

The rearrangement uses TRBV30 and TRBJ1-6; no clear D gene. This CDR3 comprises 16 residues. The germline V gene encodes CDR1 GTSNPN and CDR2 SVGIG (reference sequence). Deletions cut 8 bases from V and 0 bases from J, with 17 bases between. In DNA, the CDR3 is TGTGCCCGAGACGGGCCGCCGAGCTCCTATAATTCACCCCTCCACTTT. Its translation is CARDGPPSSYNSPLHF.

The chain links TRBV2 to TRBJ1-2, with TRBD1 matching over 9 bases. Trimming took 4 bases from V and 0 from J; bases not matched to a gene: 3. Germline V gives CDR1 SNHLY, CDR2 FYNNEI. The CDR3 extends over 15 amino acids. CDR3 residues: CASSGTGVSNYGYTF. The DNA for the CDR3 is TGTGCCAGCAGTGGGACAGGGGTATCTAACTATGGCTACACCTTC.

This chain links TRBV9 with TRBJ2-2, with D hard to call. Germline CDR1 reads SGDLS; CDR2 reads YYNGEE. V lost 5 bases, J lost 1 base, and 9 bases lay in between. This CDR3 is 14 amino acids long. The chain's CDR3 is CASSERLNTGELFF. DNA of the CDR3: TGTGCCAGCAGTGAACGGCTGAACACCGGGGAGCTGTTTTTT.

The chain couples TRBV7-2 to TRBJ1-2; D is possibly TRBD1 (6 bases). V gave up 4 bases and J gave up 4 bases, with 10 bases separating them. The CDR3 is 13 amino acids. Germline CDR1 is SGHTA and CDR2 is FQGNSA. The CDR3 DNA reads TGTGCCAGCAGCTCCAGGGGATCCTATGGCTACACCTTC. Amino acid sequence: CASSSRGSYGYTF.